This TCR beta chain stems from a study of early T cells in non-severe SARS-CoV-2 infection. Study at large: Whole-blood bulk RNA, unsorted, was sequenced, and chains were unpaired.

As for this clonotype: The junction does not match germline at one end; this may be a read error.

A single record per CDR3 protein comes from TCRdb applying MiXCR to the 5' RACE reads. The table shows more than 65,000 distinct CDR3 sequences, with approximately 12% occurring only once. Germline values: CDR1 SQVTM, CDR2 ANQGSEA. The CDR3 sequence is 13 residues long. Input material: whole blood. The rearrangement uses TRBV29-1 and TRBJ2-5, with 8 bases identical to TRBD1. This sequence was found in an adult who was a healthcare worker with PCR-confirmed SARS-CoV-2 infection or an uninfected control (not recorded which). CDR3: CSVVGQDQETRYF. The CDR3 DNA sequence: TGCAGCGTTGTGGGACAGGACCAAGAGACCCGGTACTTC.